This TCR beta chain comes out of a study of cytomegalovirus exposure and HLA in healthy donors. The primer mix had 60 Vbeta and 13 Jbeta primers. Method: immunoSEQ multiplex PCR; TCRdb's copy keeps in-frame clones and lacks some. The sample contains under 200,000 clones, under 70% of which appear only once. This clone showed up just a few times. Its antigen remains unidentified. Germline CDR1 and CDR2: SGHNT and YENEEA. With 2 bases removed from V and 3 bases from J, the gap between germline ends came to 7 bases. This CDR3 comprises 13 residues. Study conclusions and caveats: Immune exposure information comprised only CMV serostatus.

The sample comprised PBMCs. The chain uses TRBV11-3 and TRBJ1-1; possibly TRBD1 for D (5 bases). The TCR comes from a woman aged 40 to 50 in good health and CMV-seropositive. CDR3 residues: CASSLFRDTEAFF. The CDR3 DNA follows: TGTGCCAGCAGCTTATTCAGGGACACTGAAGCTTTCTTT.